Listed here are 13 T cell receptor beta chains from one sample, sequenced in a study of Tregs in tolerant kidney transplant recipients (dated by TCRdb to between 2018 and 2020). Sample time point, as interpreted from the label and publication: 6 months after combined kidney and bone marrow transplant. Transplants used related donors with nonmyeloablative bone marrow transplantation; mixed chimerism was transient in the human trials. Libraries came from the immunoSEQ multiplex PCR assay. Not all clones reach the TCRdb copy of this immuneACCESS table, which keeps in-frame sequences only. Checked studies attribute under half of the gap to unresolved V genes and leave the rest unexplained. The sample's table lists a count of 23,000 or so clones. The ten largest clones add up to 3.5% to 5% of the sample. This specimen consisted of CD4+ T cells from blood (PBMCs), obtained 6 months after the transplant. Receptor source: a human patient who received a combined kidney and bone marrow transplant. Following transplantation, T cells from the graft donor may be among those present.

A remark on this clone: The read halts 3 residues ahead of the CDR3 end, with the missing end drawn from the germline J gene. The chain is built from TRBV19 and TRBJ2-5; D is ambiguous. This CDR3 region has 13 residues. Germline CDR1 and CDR2: LNHDA and SQIVND (reference sequence). Trimming took 5 bases from V and 1 from J, leaving 8 bases between them. The sequenced part of the CDR3 DNA is TGTGCCAGTAGTGAACAGATCCAAGAGACC. Translating it yields CASSEQIQET. The full CDR3 sequence reads CASSEQIQETQYF.

Worth noting for this clone: The DNA ends 3 residues before the CDR3 does, and the rest of the CDR3 is filled in from the germline J gene. This sequence joins TRBV7-6 and TRBJ2-6; D not resolved. Trimming cost V 6 bases and J 4 bases, with 13 bases left between them. The CDR3 is 15 residues long. Per the germline V gene, CDR1 is SGHVS and CDR2 is FNYEAQ. The CDR3 sequence is CASSSRPGGANVLTF. The sequenced CDR3 bases are TGTGCCAGCAGTTCGAGGCCCGGGGGGGCCAACGTC.

On this clone: The CDR3 end falls 3 residues outside the read, so it is completed with the germline J gene. The chain has TRBV20-1 and TRBJ2-7; 8 bases are a match to TRBD1. This CDR3 contains 13 residues. The germline V gene has CDR1 DFQATT and CDR2 SNEGSKA (reference sequence). Trimming cost V 6 bases and J 5 bases; bases outside gene matches: 9. The CDR3 DNA, read in part, is TGCAGTGCGTGGACAGGGTATGGCAACGAG. Translation gives CSAWTGYGNE. The entire CDR3 reads CSAWTGYGNEQYF.

Note on this clone: The CDR3 end is not reached by the read, which stops 3 residues before it; the germline J gene fills it in. J is TRBJ1-4 and V is TRBV28; D is unclear. Germline CDR1 reads MDHEN; CDR2 reads SYDVKM. This CDR3 spans 15 amino acids. The V end was cut by 5 bases, the J end by 9 bases, with 19 bases between. CDR3 sequence: CASSALQRTSKKLFF. CDR3 bases read: TGTGCCAGCAGTGCCCTACAGCGAACTAGCAAAAAA.

As for this clone: Read coverage stops 3 residues before the CDR3 terminus; the germline J gene supplies the remainder. V gene TRBV7-9 combines with J gene TRBJ2-4, with 7 bases matching TRBD1. V was pared by 5 bases and J by 5 bases, with 9 bases of the junction left unmatched. The CDR3 covers 15 residues. Looked up from germline, CDR1 is SEHNR and CDR2 is FQNEAQ (reference sequence). This CDR3 reads CASSMGQREQNIQYF. The covered CDR3 bases are TGTGCCAGCAGCATGGGACAGAGGGAACAAAACATT.

With regard to this clone: The read comes to an end 3 residues before the CDR3 does, leaving the germline J gene to fill in the end. The rearrangement joins TRBV5-6 to TRBJ2-5, with unresolved D. The CDR3 runs 13 residues. Trimming took 2 bases from V and 0 from J, leaving 5 bases between them. Germline V lookup: CDR1 SGHDT, CDR2 YYEEEE. The DNA read from the CDR3 is TGTGCCAGCAGCTTCCCCTACCAAGAGACC. Its translation is CASSFPYQET. The complete CDR3 protein is CASSFPYQETQYF.

Comments on this clone: The read comes to an end 3 residues before the CDR3 does, leaving the germline J gene to fill in the end. The chain uses TRBV18 and TRBJ2-1; a weak D match, TRBD1 (6 bases). CDR3 length: 14 residues. Germline V gene lookup returns CDR1 KGHSH and CDR2 LQKENI. Between the trimmed V and J ends, which lost 2 bases and 9 bases, there was a span of 14 bases. This CDR3 is CASSPARNRAEQFF. The sequenced part of the CDR3 DNA is TGTGCCAGCTCACCAGCTCGAAACAGGGCTGAG.

This CDR3 is CASSPTARDTQYF. The sequenced part of the CDR3 DNA is TGTGCCAGCAGCCCCACCGCTCGGGATACG. The rearrangement uses TRBV7-7 and TRBJ2-3; D ambiguous. The read halts 3 residues ahead of the CDR3 end, with the missing end drawn from the germline J gene. From germline, CDR1 is SSHAT and CDR2 FNYEAQ (reference sequence). The CDR3 is made up of 13 amino acids. Trimming shortened V by 5 bases and J by 6 bases, and 12 bases separated the two germline ends.

To note about this clone: The observed sequence ends 3 residues before the CDR3 terminus, with the missing tail filled in from the germline J gene. The chain carries TRBV18 and TRBJ1-1, with 9 bases lining up with TRBD1. CDR1 KGHSH and CDR2 LQKENI come from the germline V gene. V lost 3 bases, J lost 4 bases, and 3 bases stayed unmatched. This CDR3 is built from 14 residues. The CDR3 sequence: CASSPGTGITEAFF. The sequenced CDR3 bases are TGTGCCAGCTCACCCGGGACAGGGATCACTGAA. The full variable domain, with the rest looked up from reference TRBV18 and TRBJ1-1, is NAGVMQNPRHLVRRRGQEARLRCSPMKGHSHVYWYRQLPEEGLKFMVYLQKENIIDESGMPKERFSAEFPKEGPSILRIQQVVRGDSAAYFCASSPGTGITEAFFGQGTRLTVV.

As to this clone: The sequenced fragment ends 3 residues before the CDR3 boundary, so the rest is inferred from the germline J gene. The chain employs TRBV12-3 or TRBV12-4 and TRBJ1-6; D gene ambiguous. The CDR3 length is 12 residues. Trimming removed 7 bases from V and 7 bases from J, with 8 bases in between. The CDR3 is CASTPGNSPLHF. Partial CDR3 DNA: TGTGCCAGCACCCCCGGGAATTCACCC.

For this clone: The sequence runs out 3 residues before the end of the CDR3; the remainder is reconstructed from the germline J gene. V gene TRBV4-1 combines with J gene TRBJ1-4, with 8 bases matching TRBD1. After removal of 4 bases from V and 7 bases from J, the junction contained 8 bases not matched to a gene. The V gene's germline CDR1 is MGHRA and CDR2 YSYEKL. This CDR3 comprises 15 residues. CDR3 in amino acids: CASSPSGQGSEKLFF. The part of the CDR3 DNA that was read is TGCGCCAGCAGCCCCTCCGGACAGGGAAGTGAAAAA.

Note on this clone: The read ends 3 residues shy of where the CDR3 ends; the end is completed using the germline J gene. The V gene is TRBV19, the J gene TRBJ1-2, with TRBD1 identical over 7 bases. The junction had 8 bases not matched to a gene; V was cut back by 7 bases and J by 3 bases. The germline V gene has CDR1 LNHDA and CDR2 SQIVND (reference sequence). This CDR3 is built from 14 residues. The covered CDR3 bases are TGTGCCAGTAATTACAGGGGCGGAGACTATGGC. Its protein is CASNYRGGDYG. In full, the CDR3 is CASNYRGGDYGYTF.

For this clone: The CDR3 goes on 3 residues after the read ends, and that part is filled in from the germline J gene. The genes are TRBV19 and TRBJ2-7; D ambiguous. This CDR3 spans 12 amino acids. V was trimmed by 2 bases and J by 5 bases, leaving 7 bases between them. CDR1 and CDR2 from the germline V gene are LNHDA and SQIVND (reference sequence). The CDR3 spells CASSIPPDEQYF. The CDR3 bases that were read are TGTGCCAGTAGTATACCCCCCGACGAG.